These T cell receptor beta chains were read from a single sample in a study of blood T cell repertoires in COVID-19. Profiling relied on immunoSEQ multiplex PCR, and the TCRdb table lists in-frame clones only, not all of them. The data show about 210,000 clones, 70% to 90% seen once. The source material was PBMCs or T cells enriched from blood (not recorded which). The receptor source for this set is a woman in her thirties who had been exposed to COVID-19. The CDR3 runs from the conserved cysteine through the conserved F or W. The D gene is left open where the match is weak. For some rows the clone size is stated as once, few or many, or as a class when expanded; others skip it.

clone_size: few
d_call: .
v_call: TRBV11-2
j_call: TRBJ1-2
cdr3_aa: CASSPVGGGHGYTF
cdr3_nt: TGTGCCAGCAGCCCCGTTGGGGGAGGGCATGGCTACACCTTC

clone_size: few
d_call: .
v_call: TRBV12-3/TRBV12-4
j_call: TRBJ1-6
cdr3_aa: CATQGSYNSPLHF
cdr3_nt: TGTGCCACTCAGGGTTCCTATAATTCACCCCTCCACTTT

clone_size: once
d_call: .
v_call: TRBV28
j_call: TRBJ1-3
cdr3_aa: CASSGQLRNTIYF
cdr3_nt: TGTGCCAGCAGTGGGCAGCTAAGAAACACCATATATTTT

clone_size: .
d_call: .
v_call: TRBV5-1
j_call: TRBJ2-4
cdr3_aa: CASSLALPGVDIQYF
cdr3_nt: TGCGCCAGCAGCTTGGCTCTCCCCGGGGTTGACATTCAGTACTTC

clone_size: .
d_call: TRBD2
v_call: TRBV28
j_call: TRBJ2-5
cdr3_aa: CASSLRGLAGLGETQYF
cdr3_nt: TGTGCCAGCAGTTTAAGGGGACTAGCGGGCTTGGGGGAGACCCAGTACTTC

clone_size: .
d_call: .
v_call: TRBV19
j_call: TRBJ1-3
cdr3_aa: CASSSETGFSGNTIYF
cdr3_nt: TGTGCCAGTAGTTCAGAAACAGGATTCTCTGGAAACACCATATATTTT

clone_size: many
d_call: .
v_call: TRBV9
j_call: TRBJ1-2
cdr3_aa: CASSPRQAINYGYTF
cdr3_nt: TGTGCCAGCAGCCCAAGACAGGCTATTAACTATGGCTACACCTTC

clone_size: .
d_call: .
v_call: TRBV11-3
j_call: TRBJ1-1
cdr3_aa: CASSLQGMDTEAFF
cdr3_nt: TGTGCCAGCAGCTTACAGGGAATGGACACTGAAGCTTTCTTT

clone_size: .
d_call: TRBD1
v_call: TRBV19
j_call: TRBJ2-1
cdr3_aa: CASSIRRTGAIVEQFF
cdr3_nt: TGTGCCAGTAGTATTAGACGGACAGGGGCCATAGTGGAGCAGTTCTTC

clone_size: .
d_call: .
v_call: TRBV7-6
j_call: TRBJ2-6
cdr3_aa: CASSRGGAGANVLTF
cdr3_nt: TGTGCCAGCAGCCGGGGCGGGGCTGGGGCCAACGTCCTGACTTTC

clone_size: .
d_call: .
v_call: TRBV25-1
j_call: TRBJ1-4
cdr3_aa: CASSESGIVEKLFF
cdr3_nt: TGTGCCAGCAGTGAGTCAGGGATAGTGGAAAAACTGTTTTTT

clone_size: .
d_call: TRBD2
v_call: TRBV10-3
j_call: TRBJ2-1
cdr3_aa: CAISESASGGGGEQFF
cdr3_nt: TGTGCCATCAGTGAGTCGGCTAGCGGGGGAGGCGGTGAGCAGTTCTTC

clone_size: .
d_call: TRBD1
v_call: TRBV2
j_call: TRBJ1-2
cdr3_aa: CASSEVTGGYGYTF
cdr3_nt: TGTGCCAGCAGTGAAGTAACAGGGGGTTATGGCTACACCTTC

clone_size: .
d_call: TRBD1
v_call: TRBV28
j_call: TRBJ1-5
cdr3_aa: CASSLGGGRNQPQHF
cdr3_nt: TGTGCCAGCAGTTTAGGAGGGGGCAGGAATCAGCCCCAGCATTTT

clone_size: few
d_call: TRBD1
v_call: TRBV19
j_call: TRBJ2-1
cdr3_aa: CASKRQGGTNEQFF
cdr3_nt: TGTGCCAGTAAGAGACAGGGCGGTACCAATGAGCAGTTCTTC

clone_size: once
d_call: .
v_call: TRBV5-1
j_call: TRBJ1-4
cdr3_aa: CASSLGRAGKLFF
cdr3_nt: TGCGCCAGCAGCTTGGGGCGGGCGGGAAAACTGTTTTTT

clone_size: few
d_call: TRBD1
v_call: TRBV5-1
j_call: TRBJ1-1
cdr3_aa: CASSLEGQGSTEAFF
cdr3_nt: TGCGCCAGCAGCTTGGAGGGACAGGGTTCGACTGAAGCTTTCTTT

clone_size: .
d_call: .
v_call: TRBV28
j_call: TRBJ2-2
cdr3_aa: CAGGHHPNTGELFF
cdr3_nt: TGTGCCGGAGGCCACCATCCGAACACCGGGGAGCTGTTTTTT

clone_size: once
d_call: TRBD1
v_call: TRBV7-7
j_call: TRBJ1-5
cdr3_aa: CASSLAKPGTGDFNQPQHF
cdr3_nt: TGTGCCAGCAGCTTAGCCAAACCCGGGACAGGGGACTTCAATCAGCCCCAGCATTTT

clone_size: .
d_call: .
v_call: TRBV28
j_call: TRBJ1-2
cdr3_aa: CASSKSGVGLGYTF
cdr3_nt: TGTGCCAGCAGTAAATCAGGGGTGGGGCTGGGCTACACCTTC

clone_size: .
d_call: .
v_call: TRBV19
j_call: TRBJ1-1
cdr3_aa: CASSIAGRITEAFF
cdr3_nt: TGTGCCAGTAGTATAGCCGGGAGGATAACTGAAGCTTTCTTT

clone_size: .
d_call: .
v_call: TRBV2
j_call: TRBJ2-2
cdr3_aa: CASSSGGRWTTGGELFF
cdr3_nt: TGTGCCAGCAGCTCAGGGGGGCGATGGACCACCGGCGGGGAGCTGTTTTTT

clone_size: once
d_call: .
v_call: TRBV29-1
j_call: TRBJ2-7
cdr3_aa: CSVEQAYEQYF
cdr3_nt: TGCAGCGTGGAACAGGCCTACGAGCAGTACTTC

clone_size: .
d_call: .
v_call: TRBV10-2
j_call: TRBJ2-7
cdr3_aa: CASTRGQLISYEQYF
cdr3_nt: TGCGCCAGCACTCGCGGACAACTCATCTCCTACGAGCAGTACTTC

clone_size: few
d_call: TRBD1
v_call: TRBV6-2/TRBV6-3
j_call: TRBJ1-2
cdr3_aa: CASSRQGVDYGYTF
cdr3_nt: TGTGCCAGCAGTCGACAGGGAGTGGACTATGGCTACACCTTC

clone_size: .
d_call: .
v_call: TRBV29-1
j_call: TRBJ2-7
cdr3_aa: CSVGWTKYEQYF
cdr3_nt: TGCAGCGTTGGTTGGACTAAGTACGAGCAGTACTTC

clone_size: .
d_call: TRBD1
v_call: TRBV27
j_call: TRBJ1-2
cdr3_aa: CASRRGQGAGYGYTF
cdr3_nt: TGTGCCAGCAGGAGGGGGCAGGGGGCGGGCTATGGCTACACCTTC

clone_size: .
d_call: .
v_call: TRBV6-5
j_call: TRBJ1-2
cdr3_aa: CASSPFRGNYGYTF
cdr3_nt: TGTGCCAGCAGTCCATTCCGCGGCAACTATGGCTACACCTTC

clone_size: .
d_call: .
v_call: TRBV21-1
j_call: TRBJ2-1
cdr3_aa: CASSKGNRRMDNEQFF
cdr3_nt: TGTGCCAGCAGCAAAGGGAATCGGAGAATGGACAATGAGCAGTTCTTC

clone_size: .
d_call: .
v_call: TRBV11-2
j_call: TRBJ1-1
cdr3_aa: CASSLSLGGVTEAFF
cdr3_nt: TGTGCCAGCAGCTTATCTCTCGGGGGGGTCACTGAAGCTTTCTTT

clone_size: .
d_call: .
v_call: TRBV6-5
j_call: TRBJ1-5
cdr3_aa: CASTPGGGLNQPQHF
cdr3_nt: TGTGCCAGCACCCCGGGGGGGGGTCTCAATCAGCCCCAGCATTTT

clone_size: few
d_call: TRBD1
v_call: TRBV27
j_call: TRBJ1-5
cdr3_aa: CASSSTGKSQPQHF
cdr3_nt: TGTGCCAGCAGTTCGACAGGGAAAAGTCAGCCCCAGCATTTT

clone_size: few
d_call: TRBD1
v_call: TRBV27
j_call: TRBJ2-1
cdr3_aa: CASSPRDSLWDEQFF
cdr3_nt: TGTGCCAGCAGTCCCCGGGACAGCCTCTGGGATGAGCAGTTCTTC

clone_size: .
d_call: TRBD2
v_call: TRBV3-1/TRBV3-2
j_call: TRBJ2-7
cdr3_aa: CASSHLPGTSAPHLEQYF
cdr3_nt: TGTGCCAGCAGCCACCTACCCGGGACTAGCGCTCCCCATCTCGAGCAGTACTTC

clone_size: once
d_call: .
v_call: TRBV2
j_call: TRBJ1-6
cdr3_aa: CASTGEGYNSPLHF
cdr3_nt: TGTGCCAGCACAGGGGAGGGTTATAATTCACCCCTCCACTTT

clone_size: .
d_call: TRBD1
v_call: TRBV5-6
j_call: TRBJ2-7
cdr3_aa: CASSLSTGGGYEQYF
cdr3_nt: TGTGCCAGCAGCCTCTCGACAGGGGGCGGCTACGAGCAGTACTTC

clone_size: .
d_call: .
v_call: TRBV19
j_call: TRBJ1-1
cdr3_aa: CASSPPDRQNTEAFF
cdr3_nt: TGTGCCAGTAGTCCCCCGGACAGACAGAACACTGAAGCTTTCTTT

clone_size: .
d_call: .
v_call: TRBV4-1
j_call: TRBJ1-4
cdr3_aa: CASRPDRGWEKLFF
cdr3_nt: TGCGCCAGCAGGCCGGATCGGGGGTGGGAAAAACTGTTTTTT

clone_size: .
d_call: .
v_call: TRBV27
j_call: TRBJ2-7
cdr3_aa: CASSLGGNSYEQYF
cdr3_nt: TGTGCCAGCAGTTTAGGGGGGAATAGCTACGAGCAGTACTTC

clone_size: .
d_call: TRBD1
v_call: TRBV11-2
j_call: TRBJ1-6
cdr3_aa: CASSIPRVTGISPLHF
cdr3_nt: TGTGCCAGCAGCATACCGAGGGTGACAGGGATTTCACCCCTCCACTTT

clone_size: once
d_call: TRBD1
v_call: TRBV3-1/TRBV3-2
j_call: TRBJ1-3
cdr3_aa: CASLTGGTGNTIYF
cdr3_nt: TGTGCCAGCCTTACAGGGGGGACTGGAAACACCATATATTTT

clone_size: once
d_call: .
v_call: TRBV5-1
j_call: TRBJ1-5
cdr3_aa: CASSLDSPSNQPQHF
cdr3_nt: TGCGCCAGCAGCTTGGACTCGCCTAGCAATCAGCCCCAGCATTTT

clone_size: .
d_call: .
v_call: TRBV5-1
j_call: TRBJ2-6
cdr3_aa: CASSLSTTGPGANVLTF
cdr3_nt: TGCGCCAGCAGCCTCAGTACGACAGGTCCTGGGGCCAACGTCCTGACTTTC

clone_size: .
d_call: .
v_call: TRBV27
j_call: TRBJ2-7
cdr3_aa: CASTRGPSYEQYF
cdr3_nt: TGTGCCAGCACCAGGGGCCCTTCCTACGAGCAGTACTTC

clone_size: .
d_call: .
v_call: TRBV27
j_call: TRBJ2-7
cdr3_aa: CASISRGYEQYF
cdr3_nt: TGTGCCAGCATTTCACGGGGTTACGAGCAGTACTTC

clone_size: few
d_call: .
v_call: TRBV21-1
j_call: TRBJ2-7
cdr3_aa: CASSMKLTGKNKSYEQYF
cdr3_nt: TGTGCCAGCAGCATGAAACTAACAGGAAAAAATAAATCCTACGAGCAGTACTTC

clone_size: few
d_call: TRBD1
v_call: TRBV24-1
j_call: TRBJ2-1
cdr3_aa: CATSDRTGVNEQFF
cdr3_nt: TGTGCCACCAGTGATCGGACAGGGGTTAATGAGCAGTTCTTC

clone_size: .
d_call: TRBD2
v_call: TRBV13
j_call: TRBJ2-5
cdr3_aa: CASSLALAGAQETQYF
cdr3_nt: TGTGCCAGCAGCTTAGCCCTAGCGGGGGCGCAAGAGACCCAGTACTTC

clone_size: .
d_call: .
v_call: TRBV27
j_call: TRBJ1-5
cdr3_aa: CASMAGAGSNQPQHF
cdr3_nt: TGTGCCAGCATGGCAGGGGCCGGTAGCAATCAGCCCCAGCATTTT

clone_size: .
d_call: TRBD1
v_call: TRBV4-2
j_call: TRBJ1-1
cdr3_aa: CASSQTGGIMNTEAFF
cdr3_nt: TGTGCCAGCAGCCAGACAGGGGGAATCATGAACACTGAAGCTTTCTTT

clone_size: .
d_call: .
v_call: TRBV19
j_call: TRBJ2-1
cdr3_aa: CASTSYNEQFF
cdr3_nt: TGTGCCAGTACCAGTTACAATGAGCAGTTCTTC

clone_size: once
d_call: TRBD1
v_call: TRBV24-1
j_call: TRBJ2-2
cdr3_aa: CATSDRTGGTGELFF
cdr3_nt: TGTGCCACCAGTGATCGGACAGGGGGCACCGGGGAGCTGTTTTTT

clone_size: .
d_call: .
v_call: TRBV7-9
j_call: TRBJ1-5
cdr3_aa: CASSILQGINQPQHF
cdr3_nt: TGTGCCAGCAGCATCCTTCAGGGAATCAATCAGCCCCAGCATTTT